Below, 27 T cell receptor beta chains from the same sample are listed, as sequenced in a study of control samples from healthy donors and cancer patients. Assay: immunoSEQ multiplex PCR; the TCRdb copy retains only in-frame clones and omits some. The sample contains around 200,000 clones, 91% of which appear only once. The specimen was blood. All receptors come from a woman between 25 and 40 years old in good health.

The CDR3 protein is CASSPGDYGYTF. The CDR3 region has the DNA TGTGCCAGTAGTCCGGGGGACTATGGCTACACCTTC. The rearrangement uses TRBV19 and TRBJ1-2; a weak D match, TRBD1 (5 bases). The germline gives CDR1 LNHDA, CDR2 SQIVND (reference sequence). V gave up 5 bases and J gave up 3 bases, with 7 bases separating them. This CDR3 spans 12 amino acids.

The chain employs TRBV7-3 and TRBJ1-1, with 10 bases that match TRBD1. V trimming: 5 bases; J trimming: 3 bases; junction bases outside the gene matches: 6. This CDR3 has 15 amino acids. Germline V gives CDR1 SGHTA, CDR2 FQGTGA. DNA for the CDR3: TGTGCCAGCAGCCGAACCGGGACAGGGGACACTGAAGCTTTCTTT. Its translation: CASSRTGTGDTEAFF.

J is TRBJ1-5 and V is TRBV7-2; D is uncertain. Germline assignment: CDR1 SGHTA and CDR2 FQGNSA. CDR3 length equals 15 residues. Between the trimmed V and J ends, which lost 2 bases and 0 bases, there was a span of 8 bases. CDR3 loop: CASSLILYSNQPQHF. The CDR3 DNA follows: TGTGCCAGCAGCTTAATCCTGTATAGCAATCAGCCCCAGCATTTT.

This chain joins TRBV24-1 and TRBJ2-1, with 8 nucleotides matching TRBD1. The CDR3 extends over 16 amino acids. Germline assignment: CDR1 KGHDR and CDR2 SFDVKD. After removal of 6 bases from V and 3 bases from J, the junction contained 9 bases not matched to a gene. The CDR3 reads CATSSDRGVYYNEQFF. In nucleotides, the CDR3 is TGTGCCACCAGTTCCGACAGGGGCGTTTACTACAATGAGCAGTTCTTC.

The CDR3 sequence is CASSPGEGSYNEQFF. The CDR3 bases are TGTGCCAGCAGCCCAGGAGAAGGATCCTACAATGAGCAGTTCTTC. The chain is built from TRBV6-2 or TRBV6-3 and TRBJ2-1; D remains ambiguous. V lost 6 bases to trimming and J lost 1 base, with 13 bases between them. CDR1 is MNHEY and CDR2 is SVGEGT in the germline V gene. CDR3 length equals 15 residues.

Regarding this clone: A clone one base away is much larger, so this may be a read error. The same CDR3 is also encoded by other DNA sequences in this sample. The chain recombines TRBV2 with TRBJ2-7, with 12 bases fitting TRBD1. This CDR3 has 15 residues. V lost 6 bases, J lost 2 bases, and 5 bases stayed unmatched. Germline lookup yields CDR1 SNHLY and CDR2 FYNNEI. CDR3: CASSGRDRGPYEQYF. Written as DNA, the CDR3 is TGTGCCAGCAGCGGCCGGGACAGGGGGCCCTACGAGCAGTACTTC.

This sequence joins TRBV7-6 and TRBJ2-2; no definite D call. With 1 base removed from V and 0 bases from J, the gap between germline ends came to 9 bases. CDR3 size: 16 residues. The germline V gene encodes CDR1 SGHVS and CDR2 FNYEAQ. DNA for the CDR3: TGTGCCAGCAGCTTAGATTGGTCCGCGAACACCGGGGAGCTGTTTTTT. Translating gives CASSLDWSANTGELFF. The full variable domain, its missing parts supplied by reference TRBV7-6 and TRBJ2-2, is GAGVSQSPRYKVTKRGQDVALRCDPISGHVSLYWYRQALGQGPEFLTYFNYEAQQDKSGLPNDRFSAERPEGSISTLTIQRTEQRDSAMYRCASSLDWSANTGELFFGEGSRLTVL.

A note on this clone: The same CDR3 can be traced to other DNA sequences in this sample. This chain links TRBV7-7 with TRBJ2-3; D is undetermined. CDR1 SSHAT and CDR2 FNYEAQ come from the germline V gene (reference sequence). V shed 1 base and J shed 3 bases, with 5 bases lying between them. This CDR3 spans 13 amino acids. CDR3 residues: CASSLGATDTQYF. Here the CDR3 DNA reads TGTGCCAGCAGCTTAGGGGCTACAGATACGCAGTATTTT.

The CDR3 DNA sequence: TGTGCCAGCAGCTTAGGGGGGACTGGATCCTACGAGCAGTACTTC. This translates into CASSLGGTGSYEQYF. The chain joins TRBV7-3 to TRBJ2-7, with a possible D match to TRBD2 (6 bases). From germline, CDR1 is SGHTA and CDR2 FQGTGA. With 2 bases removed from V and 1 base from J, the gap between germline ends came to 12 bases. This CDR3 spans 15 amino acids.

The chain has TRBV4-2 and TRBJ1-2; D is perhaps TRBD1 (5 bases). CDR3 size: 16 residues. V dropped 3 bases and J dropped 4 bases, with 18 bases sitting between them. Germline CDR1 reads LGHNA; CDR2 reads YNFKEQ. CDR3 coding DNA: TGTGCCAGCAGCCAGAGCGGGACCGCTGAGGCCTATGGCTACACCTTC. Translation: CASSQSGTAEAYGYTF.

This chain joins TRBV6-2 or TRBV6-3 and TRBJ1-5; tentatively, D is TRBD1 (6 bases). Per germline, CDR1 MNHEY and CDR2 SVGEGT. The CDR3 is 15 amino acids. Trimming took off 5 bases at V and 0 bases at J, with 11 bases between the two ends. CDR3 DNA sequence: TGTGCCAGCAGTCCACCCAGGGGTAGCAATCAGCCCCAGCATTTT. Translation: CASSPPRGSNQPQHF.

The CDR3 DNA is TGTGCCAGCAGTTACAGGGCGCACACTGAAGCTTTCTTT. Protein product: CASSYRAHTEAFF. The V gene is TRBV6-5, the J gene TRBJ1-1; D remains ambiguous. CDR1 and CDR2 (germline): MNHEY, SVGAGI. This CDR3 is 13 amino acids long. Trimming took 2 bases from V and 3 from J, leaving 7 bases between them.

The chain is built from TRBV19 and TRBJ1-2; 7 nucleotides align to TRBD1. The germline CDR1 and CDR2 sequences are LNHDA and SQIVND (reference sequence). J lost 4 bases, V lost 6 bases, and 2 bases had no gene match. This CDR3 has 12 amino acids. The CDR3 is CASSRDSYGYTF. DNA of the CDR3: TGTGCCAGTAGCCGGGACAGCTATGGCTACACCTTC.

This rearrangement joins TRBV6-5 to TRBJ2-2; 7 bases line up with TRBD2. CDR1 and CDR2 (germline): MNHEY, SVGAGI. Unmatched junction bases numbered 2, after V lost 3 bases and J lost 1 base. The CDR3 loop spans 15 amino acids. Written as DNA, the CDR3 is TGTGCCAGCAGTTATTGGGGGGGGAACACCGGGGAGCTGTTTTTT. Amino acids: CASSYWGGNTGELFF.

This sequence joins TRBV18 and TRBJ1-6; 7 nucleotides align to TRBD1. V was pared by 6 bases and J by 7 bases, with 12 bases of the junction left unmatched. Germline CDR1 and CDR2: KGHSH and LQKENI. The CDR3 consists of 16 residues. Here the CDR3 reads CASSGQLTTRNSPLHF. Here the CDR3 DNA reads TGTGCCAGCTCGGGACAGCTGACTACCCGAAATTCACCCCTCCACTTT.

The table lists this clone with a few counts. The chain combines TRBV6-2 or TRBV6-3 with TRBJ2-3; the D gene is possibly TRBD2 (5 bases). V lost 2 bases and J lost 0, with 9 bases in between. The germline V gene encodes CDR1 MNHEY and CDR2 SVGEGT. CDR3 size: 15 residues. The CDR3 DNA follows: TGTGCCAGCAGTTACGTCAGGACTAGCACAGATACGCAGTATTTT. It codes for CASSYVRTSTDTQYF.

This chain uses TRBV6-4 with TRBJ1-6; TRBD1 might be the D (6 bases). The CDR3 has 15 residues. The germline gives CDR1 MRHNA, CDR2 SNTAGT. Deletions cut 3 bases from V and 10 bases from J, with 16 bases between. The chain's CDR3 is CASSEDTGPQSPLHF. CDR3 nucleotides: TGTGCCAGCAGTGAGGATACAGGGCCTCAGTCACCCCTCCACTTT.

A remark on this clone: Different DNA sequences within this sample yield the same CDR3. J is TRBJ2-5 and V is TRBV6-5; D not certain. The CDR3 contains 13 residues. The V end lost 2 bases, the J end lost 5 bases, and 9 bases lay between the germline ends. CDR1 is MNHEY and CDR2 is SVGAGI in the germline V gene. The CDR3: CASSYRVQETQYF. For the CDR3, the DNA is TGTGCCAGCAGTTACAGGGTTCAGGAGACCCAGTACTTC.

There are a few counts of this clone. The rearrangement joins TRBV11-1 to TRBJ2-7; D is undetermined. The ends were cut back, 7 bases at V and 2 bases at J, with 9 bases in the middle. The CDR3 is 12 amino acids. Germline V gene sequence: CDR1 SGHAT, CDR2 FQDESV (reference sequence). CDR3 residues: CASTQYTYEQYF. CDR3 DNA sequence: TGTGCCAGCACCCAATACACCTACGAGCAGTACTTC.

This rearrangement joins TRBV6-2 or TRBV6-3 to TRBJ1-1; tentatively, D is TRBD1 (5 bases). Germline CDR1 MNHEY, CDR2 SVGEGT. Trimming took off 2 bases at V and 4 bases at J, with 8 bases between the two ends. The CDR3 is 13 residues long. The CDR3 nucleotides are TGTGCCAGCAGTTACGGGGGGGGCACTGAAGCTTTCTTT. Its protein product is CASSYGGGTEAFF.

This chain connects TRBV24-1 to TRBJ2-1; TRBD2 matches 10 bases. CDR3 size: 16 residues. The germline V gene encodes CDR1 KGHDR and CDR2 SFDVKD. The V gene end was trimmed by 0 bases and the J gene end by 5 bases; junction bases not matched to a gene: 3. The CDR3 protein is CATSDLRLAGDNEQFF. The CDR3 DNA sequence: TGTGCCACCAGTGATTTGCGGCTAGCGGGAGACAATGAGCAGTTCTTC.

This clone was seen a few times. The CDR3 DNA follows: TGCGCCACCGCGGGGGTCAACACCGGGGAGCTGTTTTTT. Its protein product is CATAGVNTGELFF. The chain links TRBV10-2 to TRBJ2-2; 7 nucleotides match TRBD2. The CDR3 contains 13 residues. Germline CDR1 WSHSY, CDR2 SAAADI. V shed 10 bases, J shed 2 bases, and the junction held 4 bases outside the gene matches.

DNA for the CDR3: TGTGCCAGTACCAACAACTACGAGCAGTACTTC. This translates into CASTNNYEQYF. V usage is TRBV19 and J usage is TRBJ2-7; D remains ambiguous. CDR3 length: 11 residues. Germline CDR1 LNHDA, CDR2 SQIVND (reference sequence). Trimming left V 7 bases short and J 3 bases short, with 7 bases between. Using reference TRBV19 and TRBJ2-7 for the parts outside the CDR3, the full variable domain is DGGITQSPKYLFRKEGQNVTLSCEQNLNHDAMYWYRQDPGQGLRLIYYSQIVNDFQKGDIAEGYSVSREKKESFPLTVTSAQKNPTAFYLCASTNNYEQYFGPGTRLTVT.

The chain couples TRBV6-2 or TRBV6-3 to TRBJ2-7, with 11 nucleotides matching TRBD2. CDR3 length: 15 residues. After removal of 6 bases from V and 4 bases from J, the junction contained 8 bases not matched to a gene. The germline gives CDR1 MNHEY, CDR2 SVGEGT. The CDR3 nucleotides are TGTGCCAGCAGACCTATAGCGGGAGGGGGTTACGAGCAGTACTTC. Amino acids: CASRPIAGGGYEQYF.

This chain uses TRBV12-5 with TRBJ1-1; D possibly corresponds to TRBD1 (6 bases). Germline V gene sequence: CDR1 LGHNT, CDR2 FRNRAP. The CDR3 extends over 18 amino acids. V dropped 2 bases and J dropped 4 bases, with 23 bases sitting between them. The CDR3 DNA sequence: TGTGCTAGTGGTTTGACGACCCTCCCCAGGGGTTGGGGCACTGAAGCTTTCTTT. This sequence encodes CASGLTTLPRGWGTEAFF.

This chain uses TRBV27 with TRBJ1-6; D is undetermined. CDR1 MNHEY and CDR2 SMNVEV come from the germline V gene (reference sequence). The germline V and J ends were trimmed by 7 bases and 0 bases, with 13 bases remaining between them. This CDR3 comprises 16 residues. CDR3 region: CASKLDASSYNSPLHF. CDR3 nucleotide sequence: TGTGCCAGCAAATTGGACGCGAGCTCCTATAATTCACCCCTCCACTTT.

V is TRBV25-1 and J is TRBJ2-1; D may match TRBD1 or TRBD2 (5 bases each). Trimming shortened V by 2 bases and J by 2 bases, and 7 bases separated the two germline ends. The CDR3 runs to 14 residues. Germline CDR1 reads MGHDK; CDR2 reads SYGVNS. The CDR3 sequence is CASSERDPYNEQFF. The DNA of the CDR3 is TGTGCCAGCAGTGAAAGGGACCCCTACAATGAGCAGTTCTTC.